This TCR beta chain originates from a study of breast tumors, draining lymph nodes, adjacent tissues. Germline values: CDR1 SQVTM, CDR2 ANQGSEA. This CDR3 has 13 residues. With 7 bases clipped from V and 4 bases from J, the junction kept 7 bases outside the gene matches. Notes on this clonotype: Its antigen is unknown.

TCRdb re-derived calls from the multiplex PCR reads in MiXCR, one entry per CDR3 protein. The sample carries tens of thousands of distinct CDR3 sequences, about 40% recorded once. The study's findings and limits: Tumor TCR diversity was below lymph nodes but above nontumor tissue. Findings are consistent with lymph node origin and intratumoral expansion of most tumor T cells. Compared with basal-like, luminal-like tumors shared significantly more repertoire with nontumor tissue. Tumor T cell lymph node origin was a supported hypothesis, not proven.

This TCR was sampled from a female donor with breast cancer. Some clones in this sample may be carry-over from other donors' samples. The material sequenced was breast tumor tissue. The chain is built from TRBV29-1 and TRBJ1-2; 9 bases map to TRBD1. This CDR3 is CSGRQGEIYGYTF. The CDR3 region has the DNA TGCAGCGGTCGACAGGGGGAAATCTATGGCTACACCTTC.